The rows below give T cell receptor beta chains drawn from one sample of a study of Graves' ophthalmopathy and Graves' hyperthyroidism. TCRdb ran MiXCR on the multiplex PCR reads and lists one entry per CDR3 protein. This sample has 150,000 to 200,000 distinct CDR3 sequences, with just under 40% found just once. The sample comprised peripheral blood. All receptors come from a young man with Graves' ophthalmopathy. The conserved cysteine and the conserved F or W are not part of the CDR3 here. The D gene is left open where the match is weak.

J	V	D	CDR3
TRBJ2-7	TRBV5-1	-	ASSSGPGGAGEQY
TRBJ1-2	TRBV6-5	-	ASSNKGSYGYT
TRBJ1-2	TRBV11-2	-	ASSLVAGPHYGYT
TRBJ1-6	TRBV28	-	ASTNESPLH
TRBJ2-7	TRBV6-5	TRBD1	ASSRGQSISYEQY
TRBJ2-7	TRBV11-2	-	ASSRAFSDSYEQY
TRBJ1-1	TRBV20-1	TRBD1	SASPVQGGRGTEAF
TRBJ2-4	TRBV20-1	TRBD2	SAGVGTIKNIQY
TRBJ2-7	TRBV12-3/TRBV12-4	TRBD2	ASSLAIAGGTYEQY
TRBJ2-2	TRBV7-2	TRBD2	ASSLYGRGGELF
TRBJ2-7	TRBV12-3/TRBV12-4	-	AGSYGYEQY
TRBJ2-7	TRBV4-2	-	ASSQDPAGGYEQY
TRBJ1-3	TRBV6-5	-	ASSYGGRGSGNTIY
TRBJ1-1	TRBV6-1	-	ASSETGASGYTEAF
TRBJ2-5	TRBV6-2/TRBV6-3	-	ASSYPDSQETQY
TRBJ2-7	TRBV20-1	TRBD1	SARDPGQGADYYEQY
TRBJ2-5	TRBV4-1	-	ASSQVWETQY
TRBJ2-5	TRBV10-3	-	AISESTAGAYQETQY
TRBJ1-6	TRBV2	-	ASREEGRGTLH
TRBJ2-7	TRBV28	TRBD1	ASSPPTGVIYEQY
TRBJ2-5	TRBV7-2	TRBD2	ASSLALAGGSETQY
TRBJ2-7	TRBV20-1	-	SGSQPDSEQY
TRBJ1-2	TRBV30	-	AWPPGSPPYGYT
TRBJ2-5	TRBV28	-	ATYQETQY
TRBJ2-7	TRBV2	-	ASSYSTSYEQY
TRBJ2-7	TRBV7-2	-	ASSFIRGNYEQY
TRBJ1-2	TRBV30	-	AWSEGSSEGYT
TRBJ1-2	TRBV7-2	TRBD1	ASSLIPGQGAWGYT
TRBJ2-3	TRBV6-4	TRBD2	ASSDFERDATDTQY
TRBJ2-7	TRBV28	TRBD2	ASSPMGLAFEQY
TRBJ2-3	TRBV7-2	-	ASTIAGAADTQY